This T cell receptor beta chain originates from a study of T-cell memory formation after mild COVID-19. About the research overall: Clusters of TCRs were largely donor specific.

As concerns this clonotype: The antigen is not known.

TCRdb re-analysed the 5' RACE reads in MiXCR, keeping a single row per CDR3 protein. The sample records about 200,000 distinct CDR3 sequences, approximately 16% being singletons. Overall study findings and caveats: Pre-infection memory carried some responding clones, suggesting that cross-reactive memory joined. Contracting CD4+ clones lay largely in CM and EM, with CD8+ ones residing in EMRA. The study found balanced CD4/CD8 in clones contracting day 15 to 85 and a CD4+ lean in later expanders.

Trimming cost V 3 bases and J 6 bases, with 14 bases left between them. This CDR3 is 14 amino acids long. Germline V lookup: CDR1 SGHRS, CDR2 YFSETQ. The chain is built from TRBV5-1 and TRBJ2-3; tentatively, D is TRBD1 (6 bases). What was sequenced was PBMCs or a T cell subset sorted from them (not recorded which). The TCR comes from an adult woman who had mild COVID-19 (a few samples of this study predate the infection). Cell type and time point are not known. The CDR3 here is CASSSGQPEDTQYF. In nucleotides, the CDR3 is TGCGCCAGCAGCTCCGGACAGCCCGAGGATACGCAGTATTTT.